This T cell receptor beta chain originates from a study of OX40 agonist ivuxolimab in advanced cancers. Study-wide context: Therapy given before enrollment (anti-PD-1, anti-PD-L1 or anti-CTLA-4) was allowed, and around 40% had some. One patient with hepatocellular carcinoma and two with cutaneous melanoma, three in all, had partial responses.

Findings of the study overall: Normalized T-cell clonal expansion was also low in a subset of nonresponders.

TCRdb's copy holds only in-frame clones and misses some; the assay was immunoSEQ multiplex PCR. The sample contains roughly 100,000 clones, 86% of which appear only once. Cycle 7 day 1, cycle 4 day 1, and baseline were the timepoints at which blood was sampled. A remark on this clone: Its cognate antigen is unknown.

This TCR was recovered from an adult with an advanced solid tumor such as melanoma, head and neck, liver or kidney cancer. Sequences were derived from CD4+ or CD8+ T cells sorted from blood, sampled in a trial of the OX40 agonist ivuxolimab.

The CDR3 is CASSEDGPGANTGELFF. CDR3 DNA: TGCGCCAGCAGTGAGGACGGGCCGGGGGCGAACACCGGGGAGCTGTTTTTT. The chain links TRBV5-1 to TRBJ2-2; weak D call: TRBD2 (6 bases). Per germline, CDR1 SGHRS and CDR2 YFSETQ. Trimming cost V 5 bases and J 0 bases, with 17 bases left between them. CDR3 size: 17 residues.